This T cell receptor (beta chain) was identified in a study of shared clonotypes between healthy human individuals. The study's findings and limits: Generally, naive subsets (rather than memory subsets) showed larger estimated richness.

Comments on this clone: Its antigen remains unknown.

Germline trimming cut 6 bases from V and 5 bases from J; bases unmatched to any gene: 8. Germline CDR1 and CDR2: SGHVS and FNYEAQ. The CDR3 spans 16 residues. Using roughly 180 ng DNA, some 30,000 T cell genomes, the sorted-subset replicate PCRs were run. The method was immunoSEQ multiplex PCR; TCRdb's version includes in-frame clones alone and lacks a portion of them. The data contain about 680,000 clones, around 92% of them singletons. Terminally differentiated effector memory CD45RA+ cells were left out of the naive CD8 fraction, which was CD45RO-negative and positively selected for CCR7. The chain has TRBV7-6 and TRBJ2-2; 11 bases align to TRBD2. This sequence originates from a man aged 30 to 39 in good health. Sequencing input: naive CD8+ T cells sorted from blood. Written as DNA, the CDR3 is TGTGCCAGCAGAGTAGCGGGAGGGCCTGGGACCGGGGAGCTGTTTTTT. Encoded protein: CASRVAGGPGTGELFF.